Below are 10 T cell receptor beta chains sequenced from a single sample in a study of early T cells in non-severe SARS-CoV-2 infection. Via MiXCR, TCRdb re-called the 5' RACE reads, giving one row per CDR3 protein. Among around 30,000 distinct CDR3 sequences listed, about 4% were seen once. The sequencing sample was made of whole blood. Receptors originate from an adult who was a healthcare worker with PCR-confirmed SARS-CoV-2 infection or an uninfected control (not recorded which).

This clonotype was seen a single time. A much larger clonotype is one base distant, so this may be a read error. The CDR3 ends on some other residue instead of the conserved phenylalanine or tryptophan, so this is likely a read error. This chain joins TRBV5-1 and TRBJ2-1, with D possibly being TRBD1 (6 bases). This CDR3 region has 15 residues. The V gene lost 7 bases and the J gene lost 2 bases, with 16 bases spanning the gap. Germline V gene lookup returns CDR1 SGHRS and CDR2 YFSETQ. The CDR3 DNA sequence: TGCGCCAGCCGCCCTCTACAGGGTACCTACAATGAGCAGTTCTCC. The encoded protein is CASRPLQGTYNEQFS.

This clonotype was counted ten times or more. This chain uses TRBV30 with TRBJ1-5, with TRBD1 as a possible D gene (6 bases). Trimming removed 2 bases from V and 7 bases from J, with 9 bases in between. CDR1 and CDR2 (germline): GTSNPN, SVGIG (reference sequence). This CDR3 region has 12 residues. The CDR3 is CAWSQGTQPQHF. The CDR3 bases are TGTGCCTGGAGTCAGGGGACCCAGCCCCAGCATTTT.

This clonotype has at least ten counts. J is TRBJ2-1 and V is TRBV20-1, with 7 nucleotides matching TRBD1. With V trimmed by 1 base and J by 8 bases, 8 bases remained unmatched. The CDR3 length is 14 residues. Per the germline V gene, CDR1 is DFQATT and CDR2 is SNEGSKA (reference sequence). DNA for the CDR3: TGCAGTGCTAGAGTAGGGCAGGGGGTACATGAGCAGTTCTTC. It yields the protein CSARVGQGVHEQFF.

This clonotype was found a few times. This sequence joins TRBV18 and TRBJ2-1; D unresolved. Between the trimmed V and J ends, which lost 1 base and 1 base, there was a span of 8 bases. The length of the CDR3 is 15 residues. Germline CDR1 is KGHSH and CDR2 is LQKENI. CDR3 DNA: TGTGCCAGCTCACCACTTGTGGGTTCCTACAATGAGCAGTTCTTC. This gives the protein CASSPLVGSYNEQFF.

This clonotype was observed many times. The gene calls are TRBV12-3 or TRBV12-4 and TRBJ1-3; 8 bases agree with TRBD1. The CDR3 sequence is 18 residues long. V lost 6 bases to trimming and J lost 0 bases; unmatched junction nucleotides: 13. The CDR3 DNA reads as TGTGCCAGCAGCTCCTGGGGGACAGGCCGCATCTCTGGAAACACCATATATTTT. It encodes CASSSWGTGRISGNTIYF.

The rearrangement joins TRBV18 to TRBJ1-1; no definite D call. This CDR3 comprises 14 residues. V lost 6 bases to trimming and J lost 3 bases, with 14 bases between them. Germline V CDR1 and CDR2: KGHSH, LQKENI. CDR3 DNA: TGTGCCAGCTCTCCTCAGAACCGGGACACTGAAGCTTTCTTT. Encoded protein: CASSPQNRDTEAFF.

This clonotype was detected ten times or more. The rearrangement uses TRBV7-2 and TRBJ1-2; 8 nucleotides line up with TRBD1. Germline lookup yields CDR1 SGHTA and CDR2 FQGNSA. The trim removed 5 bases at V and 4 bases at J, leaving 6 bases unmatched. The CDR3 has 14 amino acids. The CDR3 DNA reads TGTGCCAGCAGCACCCGACAGGGGAGCTATGGCTACACCTTC. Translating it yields CASSTRQGSYGYTF.

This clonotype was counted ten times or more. This CDR3 reads CASSLGLRDSPRREQFF. Here the CDR3 DNA reads TGTGCCAGCAGCTTGGGCCTAAGGGACTCCCCCCGTCGTGAGCAGTTCTTC. The chain links TRBV11-2 to TRBJ2-1; D possibly corresponds to TRBD2 (6 bases). CDR1 is SGHAT and CDR2 is FQNNGV in the germline V gene. Trimming removed 3 bases at V and 9 bases at J, with 24 bases between. The CDR3 runs 17 residues.

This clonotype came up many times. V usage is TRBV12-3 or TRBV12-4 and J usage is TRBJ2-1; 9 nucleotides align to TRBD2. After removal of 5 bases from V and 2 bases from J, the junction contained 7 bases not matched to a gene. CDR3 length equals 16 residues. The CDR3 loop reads CASSTHSGSPYNEQFF. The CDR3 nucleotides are TGTGCCAGCAGTACTCATAGCGGGAGCCCCTACAATGAGCAGTTCTTC.

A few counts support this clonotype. The CDR3 is CASSQAGVDYGYTF. CDR3 sequence (DNA): TGTGCCAGCAGCCAGGCCGGGGTGGACTATGGCTACACCTTC. The rearrangement links TRBV28 to TRBJ1-2; the D is unclear. This CDR3 region has 14 residues. CDR1 and CDR2 from the germline V gene are MDHEN and SYDVKM. Trimming stripped 6 bases from V and 3 bases from J, with 14 bases between.